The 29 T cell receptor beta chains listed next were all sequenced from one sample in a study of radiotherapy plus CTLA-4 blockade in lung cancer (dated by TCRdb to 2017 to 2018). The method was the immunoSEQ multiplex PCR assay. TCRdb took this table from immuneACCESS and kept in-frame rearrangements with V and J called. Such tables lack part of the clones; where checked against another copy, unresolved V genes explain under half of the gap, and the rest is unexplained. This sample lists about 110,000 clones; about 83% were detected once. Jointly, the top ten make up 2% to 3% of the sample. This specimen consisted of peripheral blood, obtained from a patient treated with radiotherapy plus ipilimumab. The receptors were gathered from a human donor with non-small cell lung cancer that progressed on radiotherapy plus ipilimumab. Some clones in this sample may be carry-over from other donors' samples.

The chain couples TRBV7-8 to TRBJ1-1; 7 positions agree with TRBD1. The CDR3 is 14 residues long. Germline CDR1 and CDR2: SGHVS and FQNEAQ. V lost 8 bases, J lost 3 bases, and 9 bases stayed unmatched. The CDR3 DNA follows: TGTGCCAGCCGCAGGGGGATCACCGACACTGAAGCTTTCTTT. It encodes CASRRGITDTEAFF.

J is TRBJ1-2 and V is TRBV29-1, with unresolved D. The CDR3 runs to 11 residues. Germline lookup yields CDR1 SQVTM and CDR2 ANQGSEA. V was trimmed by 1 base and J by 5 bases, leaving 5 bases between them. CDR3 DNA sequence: TGCAGCGTTGAAGGTATTTATGGCTACACCTTC. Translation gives CSVEGIYGYTF.

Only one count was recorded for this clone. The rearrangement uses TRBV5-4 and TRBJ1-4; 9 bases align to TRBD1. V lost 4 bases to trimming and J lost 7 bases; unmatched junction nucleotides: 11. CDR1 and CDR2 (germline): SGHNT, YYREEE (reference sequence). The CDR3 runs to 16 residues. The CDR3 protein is CASSTSQGAIGEKLFF. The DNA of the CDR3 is TGTGCCAGCAGCACCTCACAGGGGGCGATTGGTGAAAAACTGTTTTTT.

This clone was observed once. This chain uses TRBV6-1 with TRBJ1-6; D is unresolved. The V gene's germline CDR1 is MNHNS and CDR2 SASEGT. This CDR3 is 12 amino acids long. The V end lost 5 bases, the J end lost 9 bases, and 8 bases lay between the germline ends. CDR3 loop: CASSYRGSPLHF. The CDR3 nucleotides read TGTGCCAGCAGTTATCGTGGTTCACCCCTCCACTTT.

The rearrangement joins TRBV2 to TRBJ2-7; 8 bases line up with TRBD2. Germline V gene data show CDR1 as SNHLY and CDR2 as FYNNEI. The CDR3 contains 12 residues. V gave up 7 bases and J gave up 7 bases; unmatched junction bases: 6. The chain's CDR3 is CASTSGGGEQYF. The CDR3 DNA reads TGTGCCAGCACGTCCGGGGGGGGAGAGCAGTACTTC.

Here the CDR3 DNA reads TGCGCCAGCAGCTTGGTAGCGAGTGATTCACCCCTCCACTTT. Protein product: CASSLVASDSPLHF. J is TRBJ1-6 and V is TRBV5-1; D is undetermined. V was cut by 0 bases and J by 8 bases, with 9 bases left in between. Per germline, CDR1 SGHRS and CDR2 YFSETQ. The CDR3 is 14 residues long.

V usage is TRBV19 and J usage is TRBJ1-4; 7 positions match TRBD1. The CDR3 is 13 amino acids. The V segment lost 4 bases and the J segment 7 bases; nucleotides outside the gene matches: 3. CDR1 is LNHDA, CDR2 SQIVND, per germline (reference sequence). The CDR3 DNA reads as TGTGCCAGTAGTAACAGGGGAGGTGAAAAACTGTTTTTT. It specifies CASSNRGGEKLFF.

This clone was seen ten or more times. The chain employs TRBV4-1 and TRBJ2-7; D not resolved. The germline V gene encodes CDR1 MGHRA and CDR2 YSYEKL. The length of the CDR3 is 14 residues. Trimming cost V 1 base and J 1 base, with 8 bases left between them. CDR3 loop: CASSQGVQSYEQYF. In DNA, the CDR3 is TGCGCCAGCAGCCAAGGGGTCCAGTCCTACGAGCAGTACTTC.

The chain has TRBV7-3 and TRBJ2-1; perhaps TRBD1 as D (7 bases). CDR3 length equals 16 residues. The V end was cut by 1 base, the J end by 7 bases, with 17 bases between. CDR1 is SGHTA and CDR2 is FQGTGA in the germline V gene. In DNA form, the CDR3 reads TGTGCCAGCAGCTTAAGCTGGGGGGCACAGGGGAATGAGCAGTTCTTC. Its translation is CASSLSWGAQGNEQFF. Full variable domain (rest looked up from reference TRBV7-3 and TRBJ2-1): GAGVSQTPSNKVTEKGKYVELRCDPISGHTALYWYRQSLGQGPEFLIYFQGTGAADDSGLPNDRFFAVRPEGSVSTLKIQRTERGDSAVYLCASSLSWGAQGNEQFFGPGTRLTVL.

The CDR3 DNA reads as TGTGCCAGCATCCATCCGGGACAGGGATACAATGAGCAGTTCTTC. This translates into CASIHPGQGYNEQFF. The rearrangement uses TRBV5-4 and TRBJ2-1; 9 bases agree with TRBD1. CDR1 is SGHNT and CDR2 is YYREEE in the germline V gene (reference sequence). With 6 bases clipped from V and 4 bases from J, the junction kept 8 bases outside the gene matches. This CDR3 is built from 15 residues.

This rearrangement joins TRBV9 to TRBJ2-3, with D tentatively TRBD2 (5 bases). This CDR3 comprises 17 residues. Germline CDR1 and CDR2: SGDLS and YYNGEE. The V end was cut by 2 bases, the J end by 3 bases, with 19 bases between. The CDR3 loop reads CASSVTGPAAWTDTQYF. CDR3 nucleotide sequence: TGTGCCAGCAGCGTCACGGGCCCAGCGGCTTGGACAGATACGCAGTATTTT.

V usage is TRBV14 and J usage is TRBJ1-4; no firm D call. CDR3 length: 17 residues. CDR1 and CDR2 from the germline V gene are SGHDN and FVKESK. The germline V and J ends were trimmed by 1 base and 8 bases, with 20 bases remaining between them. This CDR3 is CASSQVTEGGWKEKLFF. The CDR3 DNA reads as TGTGCCAGCAGCCAAGTGACTGAGGGTGGGTGGAAAGAAAAACTGTTTTTT. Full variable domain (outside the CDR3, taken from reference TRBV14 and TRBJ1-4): EAGVTQFPSHSVIEKGQTVTLRCDPISGHDNLYWYRRVMGKEIKFLLHFVKESKQDESGMPNNRFLAERTGGTYSTLKVQPAELEDSGVYFCASSQVTEGGWKEKLFFGSGTQLSVL.

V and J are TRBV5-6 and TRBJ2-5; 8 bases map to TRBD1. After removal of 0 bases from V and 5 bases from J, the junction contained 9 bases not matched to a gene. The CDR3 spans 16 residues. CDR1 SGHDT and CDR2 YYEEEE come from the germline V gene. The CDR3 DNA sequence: TGTGCCAGCAGCTTGGGTTGGGCAGGGGGCGTTGAGACCCAGTACTTC. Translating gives CASSLGWAGGVETQYF.

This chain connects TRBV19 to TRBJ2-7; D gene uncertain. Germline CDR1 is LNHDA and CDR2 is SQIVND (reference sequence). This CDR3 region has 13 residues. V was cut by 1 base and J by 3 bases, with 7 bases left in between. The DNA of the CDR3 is TGTGCCAGTAGTATAGCTACCTACTACGAGCAGTACTTC. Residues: CASSIATYYEQYF. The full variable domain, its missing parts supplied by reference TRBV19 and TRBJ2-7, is DGGITQSPKYLFRKEGQNVTLSCEQNLNHDAMYWYRQDPGQGLRLIYYSQIVNDFQKGDIAEGYSVSREKKESFPLTVTSAQKNPTAFYLCASSIATYYEQYFGPGTRLTVT.

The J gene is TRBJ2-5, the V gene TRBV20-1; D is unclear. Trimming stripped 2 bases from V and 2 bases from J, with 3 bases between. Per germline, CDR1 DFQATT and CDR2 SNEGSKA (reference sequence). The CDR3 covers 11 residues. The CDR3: CSARPQETQYF. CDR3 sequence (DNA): TGCAGTGCTAGACCTCAAGAGACCCAGTACTTC.

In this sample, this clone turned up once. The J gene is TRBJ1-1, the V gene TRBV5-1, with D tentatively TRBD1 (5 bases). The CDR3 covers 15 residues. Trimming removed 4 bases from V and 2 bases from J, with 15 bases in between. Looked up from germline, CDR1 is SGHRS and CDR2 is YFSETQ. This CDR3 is CASSARGGANTEAFF. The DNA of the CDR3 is TGCGCCAGCAGCGCCCGGGGAGGGGCAAACACTGAAGCTTTCTTT.

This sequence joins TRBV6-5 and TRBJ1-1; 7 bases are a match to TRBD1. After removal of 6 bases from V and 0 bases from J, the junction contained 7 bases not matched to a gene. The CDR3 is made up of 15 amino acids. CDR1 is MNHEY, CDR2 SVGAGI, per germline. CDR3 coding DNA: TGTGCCAGCAGGGACTCGACAGGGATGAACACTGAAGCTTTCTTT. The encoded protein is CASRDSTGMNTEAFF.

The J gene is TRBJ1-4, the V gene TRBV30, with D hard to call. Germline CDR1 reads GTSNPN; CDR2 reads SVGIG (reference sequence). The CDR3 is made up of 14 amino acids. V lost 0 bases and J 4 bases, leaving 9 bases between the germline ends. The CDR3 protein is CAWSVLTGNEKLFF. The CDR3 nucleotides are TGTGCCTGGAGTGTACTCACTGGTAATGAAAAACTGTTTTTT.

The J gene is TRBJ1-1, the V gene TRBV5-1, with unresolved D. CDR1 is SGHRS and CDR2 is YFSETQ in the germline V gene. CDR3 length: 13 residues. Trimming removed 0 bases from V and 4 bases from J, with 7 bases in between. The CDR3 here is CASSLEVGTEAFF. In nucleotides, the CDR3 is TGCGCCAGCAGCTTGGAGGTTGGCACTGAAGCTTTCTTT.

The CDR3 sequence is CASSPRVNPGQGASQPQHF. CDR3 nucleotide sequence: TGTGCCAGCTCACCACGGGTAAACCCCGGACAGGGGGCGTCTCAGCCCCAGCATTTT. This sequence joins TRBV18 and TRBJ1-5, with TRBD1 identical over 11 bases. Per the germline V gene, CDR1 is KGHSH and CDR2 is LQKENI. V shed 1 base, J shed 6 bases, and the junction held 14 bases outside the gene matches. The CDR3 totals 19 residues.

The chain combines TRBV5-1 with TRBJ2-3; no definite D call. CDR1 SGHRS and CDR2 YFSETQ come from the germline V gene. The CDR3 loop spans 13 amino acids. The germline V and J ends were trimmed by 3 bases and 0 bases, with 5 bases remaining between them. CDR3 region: CASSWTSTDTQYF. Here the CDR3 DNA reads TGCGCCAGCAGCTGGACGAGCACAGATACGCAGTATTTT.

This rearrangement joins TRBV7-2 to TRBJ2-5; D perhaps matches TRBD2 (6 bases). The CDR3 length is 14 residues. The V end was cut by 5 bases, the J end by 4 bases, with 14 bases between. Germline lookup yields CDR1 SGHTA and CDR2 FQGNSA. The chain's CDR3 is CASSRTGVVETQYF. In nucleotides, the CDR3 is TGTGCCAGCAGCCGAACGGGGGTAGTAGAGACCCAGTACTTC.

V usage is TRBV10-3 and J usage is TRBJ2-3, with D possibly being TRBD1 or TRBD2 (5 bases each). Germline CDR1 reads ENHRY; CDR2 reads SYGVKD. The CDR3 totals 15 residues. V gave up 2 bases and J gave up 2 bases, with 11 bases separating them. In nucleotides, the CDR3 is TGTGCCATCAGTGAGGACGGGGCCTCCACAGATACGCAGTATTTT. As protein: CAISEDGASTDTQYF.

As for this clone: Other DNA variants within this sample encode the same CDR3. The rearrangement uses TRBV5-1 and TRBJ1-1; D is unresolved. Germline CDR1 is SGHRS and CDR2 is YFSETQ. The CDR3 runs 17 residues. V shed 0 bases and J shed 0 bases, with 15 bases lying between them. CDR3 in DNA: TGCGCCAGCAGCTTGGGGCATGCCCCCGGAATGAACACTGAAGCTTTCTTT. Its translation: CASSLGHAPGMNTEAFF.

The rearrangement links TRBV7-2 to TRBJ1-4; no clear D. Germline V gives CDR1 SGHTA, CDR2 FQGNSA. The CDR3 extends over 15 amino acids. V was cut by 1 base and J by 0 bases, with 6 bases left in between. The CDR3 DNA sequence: TGTGCCAGCAGCTTAGGAGGAACAACTAATGAAAAACTGTTTTTT. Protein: CASSLGGTTNEKLFF.

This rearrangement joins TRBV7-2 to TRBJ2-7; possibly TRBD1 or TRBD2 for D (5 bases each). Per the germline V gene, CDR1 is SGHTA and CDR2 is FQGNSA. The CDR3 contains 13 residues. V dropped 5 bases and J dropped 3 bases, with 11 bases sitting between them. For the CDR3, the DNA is TGTGCCAGCAGCAAGGGACCAGACTACGAGCAGTACTTC. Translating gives CASSKGPDYEQYF.

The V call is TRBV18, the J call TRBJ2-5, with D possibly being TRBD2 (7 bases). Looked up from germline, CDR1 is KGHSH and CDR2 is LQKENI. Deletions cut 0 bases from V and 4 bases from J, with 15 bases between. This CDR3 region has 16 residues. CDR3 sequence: CASSPPGRGAGETQYF. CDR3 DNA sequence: TGTGCCAGCTCACCACCGGGCCGGGGGGCCGGAGAGACCCAGTACTTC.

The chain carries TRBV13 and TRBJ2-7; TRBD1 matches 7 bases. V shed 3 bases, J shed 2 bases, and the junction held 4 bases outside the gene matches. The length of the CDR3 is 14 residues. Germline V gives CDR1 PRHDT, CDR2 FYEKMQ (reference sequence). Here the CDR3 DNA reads TGTGCCAGCAGCTTCGAGGACAGGACCTACGAGCAGTACTTC. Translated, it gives CASSFEDRTYEQYF.

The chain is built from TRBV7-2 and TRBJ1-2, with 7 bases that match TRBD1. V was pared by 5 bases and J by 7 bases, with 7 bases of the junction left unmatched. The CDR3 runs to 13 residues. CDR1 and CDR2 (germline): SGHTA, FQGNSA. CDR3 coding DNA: TGTGCCAGCAGCACGGACCAGGGGGTTGGCTACACCTTC. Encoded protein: CASSTDQGVGYTF.